The 14 T cell receptor beta chains reported below all come from one sample, sequenced in a study of post-analysis software for immune sequencing data (dated by TCRdb to 2013 to 2016). Study-level results and caveats: Significantly higher frequencies in patients than in controls were found for roughly 5 TRBV segments, including TRBV5-6, TRBV5-1 and TRBV20-1.

Libraries were built with PCR. Sequencing was carried out with an Illumina HiSeq 2500. Unique molecular identifiers were incorporated into TCR beta cDNA libraries to reduce PCR and sequencing biases. TCRdb ran its own pipeline on the public reads, namely fastp trimming at Q25 and MiXCR clone calling, and kept in-frame beta chains. Each entry is one CDR3 protein sequence, shown with its most common DNA and genes. Recorded for this sample are 450,000 to 700,000 distinct CDR3 sequences; 44% of them occurred a single time. The top ten hold roughly 1.7% of the sample. These receptors' antigens are unknown. Source material: blood. The receptors shown here come from a girl under 18 with multiple sclerosis.

In DNA form, the CDR3 reads TGCAGTGCTAGAGAAAGTCCGGGAGCCGAGCAGTACTTC. Its protein product is CSARESPGAEQYF. The chain couples TRBV20-1 to TRBJ2-7, with a tentative D call TRBD2 (6 bases). Trimming shortened V by 0 bases and J by 6 bases, and 12 bases separated the two germline ends. Germline V gene sequence: CDR1 DFQATT, CDR2 SNEGSKA (reference sequence). The CDR3 sequence is 13 residues long.

This chain links TRBV12-3 or TRBV12-4 with TRBJ1-2; D is perhaps TRBD1 (5 bases). Trimming removed 5 bases from V and 1 base from J, with 11 bases in between. This CDR3 contains 14 residues. In DNA form, the CDR3 reads TGTGCCAGCAGTAGGGGCCGGGGTAACTATGGCTACACCTTC. Encoded protein: CASSRGRGNYGYTF.

This clonotype was recorded a few times. The chain employs TRBV11-2 and TRBJ1-2, with 11 nucleotides matching TRBD1. This CDR3 has 15 amino acids. After removal of 5 bases from V and 8 bases from J, the junction contained 10 bases not matched to a gene. Germline CDR1 SGHAT, CDR2 FQNNGV. The CDR3 DNA follows: TGTGCCAGCAGCCGGACAGGGGGCGATGGAACCGGCTACACCTTC. Protein sequence: CASSRTGGDGTGYTF.

This chain links TRBV10-3 with TRBJ2-5; no firm D call. Germline V gives CDR1 ENHRY, CDR2 SYGVKD. Trimming removed 3 bases at V and 5 bases at J, with 7 bases between. The CDR3 is 12 residues long. CDR3 in DNA: TGTGCCATCAGTGATTCGAGTGAGACCCAGTACTTC. Its protein is CAISDSSETQYF.

This chain uses TRBV12-3 or TRBV12-4 with TRBJ2-1; D gene uncertain. The germline V and J ends were trimmed by 5 bases and 6 bases, with 17 bases remaining between them. CDR3 length: 15 residues. The CDR3 protein is CASSPTPPDLNEQFF. Here the CDR3 DNA reads TGTGCCAGCAGTCCGACACCTCCGGATCTCAATGAGCAGTTCTTC.

The gene calls are TRBV4-1 and TRBJ2-1, with D perhaps matching TRBD2 (6 bases). The CDR3 has 16 amino acids. Germline V gene sequence: CDR1 MGHRA, CDR2 YSYEKL. The V end was cut by 1 base, the J end by 8 bases, with 18 bases between. CDR3 amino acids: CASSQATRLDVDEQFF. Written as DNA, the CDR3 is TGCGCCAGCAGCCAAGCAACGCGACTAGATGTCGATGAGCAGTTCTTC.

The J gene is TRBJ1-1, the V gene TRBV5-1; D is possibly TRBD1 (6 bases). This CDR3 region has 17 residues. With 0 bases removed from V and 4 bases from J, the gap between germline ends came to 19 bases. Germline values: CDR1 SGHRS, CDR2 YFSETQ. CDR3 sequence: CASSLVPPDSWGTEAFF. The CDR3 DNA reads as TGCGCCAGCAGCTTGGTCCCCCCGGACAGCTGGGGCACTGAAGCTTTCTTT.

The rearrangement links TRBV6-5 to TRBJ2-7; a weak D match, TRBD1 (5 bases). V was pared by 5 bases and J by 0 bases, with 8 bases between. Germline-derived CDR1 and CDR2 are MNHEY and SVGAGI. CDR3 size: 13 residues. CDR3 protein: CASSPDTSYEQYF. The CDR3 coding sequence is TGTGCCAGCAGTCCGGACACCTCCTACGAGCAGTACTTC.

The chain couples TRBV6-1 to TRBJ1-1, with TRBD1 matching over 8 bases. Germline CDR1 reads MNHNS; CDR2 reads SASEGT. V shed 5 bases and J 0 bases; nucleotides not matched to a gene: 5. This CDR3 region has 15 residues. In nucleotides, the CDR3 is TGTGCCAGCAGTCCTCAGGGGGCCTTGAACACTGAAGCTTTCTTT. The encoded protein is CASSPQGALNTEAFF.

This chain connects TRBV7-6 to TRBJ2-7, with a weak D call TRBD2 (6 bases). CDR3 size: 14 residues. Trimming took 3 bases from V and 2 from J, leaving 11 bases between them. Looked up from germline, CDR1 is SGHVS and CDR2 is FNYEAQ. The chain's CDR3 is CASSFGGYPYEQYF. The DNA for the CDR3 is TGTGCCAGCAGCTTCGGGGGTTACCCCTACGAGCAGTACTTC. The entire variable domain, with the rest obtained from reference TRBV7-6 and TRBJ2-7, is as follows: GAGVSQSPRYKVTKRGQDVALRCDPISGHVSLYWYRQALGQGPEFLTYFNYEAQQDKSGLPNDRFSAERPEGSISTLTIQRTEQRDSAMYRCASSFGGYPYEQYFGPGTRLTVT.

This clonotype was recorded a few times. J is TRBJ2-7 and V is TRBV29-1; 13 bases align to TRBD2. The germline CDR1 and CDR2 sequences are SQVTM and ANQGSEA. Trimming removed 6 bases from V and 6 bases from J; junction bases left unmatched: 5. The CDR3 length is 13 residues. In DNA, the CDR3 is TGCAGCGTCGGACTAGCGGGAGTCGGCGAGCAGTACTTC. This gives the protein CSVGLAGVGEQYF.

This clonotype was found a few times. The CDR3 protein is CASSQTGASGSEQYF. The CDR3 DNA reads as TGTGCCAGCAGCCAGACCGGGGCTAGCGGTTCCGAGCAGTACTTC. The chain is built from TRBV4-2 and TRBJ2-5, with 7 bases aligning to TRBD2. The DNA end is more similar to TRBJ2-7, so the J call may be wrong. Germline V gives CDR1 LGHNA, CDR2 YNFKEQ. CDR3 size: 15 residues.

The chain joins TRBV20-1 to TRBJ2-3; the D gene is possibly TRBD1 (5 bases). Trimming left V 3 bases short and J 2 bases short, with 15 bases between. This CDR3 spans 15 amino acids. Germline V CDR1 and CDR2: DFQATT, SNEGSKA (reference sequence). The CDR3 spells CSASPGHRATDTQYF. In nucleotides, the CDR3 is TGCAGTGCTAGCCCTGGACATAGGGCCACAGATACGCAGTATTTT.

This sequence joins TRBV4-1 and TRBJ1-1; a possible D gene is TRBD1 (6 bases). The CDR3 covers 15 residues. V shed 3 bases and J shed 3 bases, with 14 bases lying between them. The germline CDR1 and CDR2 sequences are MGHRA and YSYEKL. The CDR3 DNA is TGCGCCAGCAGCCACCGGGCGGGGGGCGACACTGAAGCTTTCTTT. Translating it yields CASSHRAGGDTEAFF.